The 8 T cell receptor beta chains below come from one sample, sequenced in a study of T cells in pancreatic ductal adenocarcinoma. Selected pancreatic ductal adenocarcinoma patients had undergone surgery without neoadjuvant therapy. Here immunoSEQ multiplex PCR was the method, and the copy in TCRdb shows in-frame clones only, minus some. Among roughly 10,000 clones listed, 67% were seen once. The sequencing input was pancreatic tumor tissue. The receptors shown here come from a human donor with pancreatic ductal adenocarcinoma.

The chain combines TRBV4-2 with TRBJ2-3; D is unclear. Germline V CDR1 and CDR2: LGHNA, YNFKEQ. This CDR3 comprises 14 residues. Trimming removed 0 bases from V and 5 bases from J, with 9 bases in between. The DNA of the CDR3 is TGTGCCAGCAGCCAAGATCGAGCGCTAGATACGCAGTATTTT. Translated, it gives CASSQDRALDTQYF.

The V call is TRBV6-5, the J call TRBJ2-2, with a tentative D call TRBD2 (5 bases). In germline, CDR1 is MNHEY, CDR2 SVGAGI. The V end lost 5 bases, the J end lost 7 bases, and 11 bases lay between the germline ends. CDR3 length: 13 residues. The CDR3 here is CASSPQGLGELFF. As DNA, the CDR3 is TGTGCCAGCAGTCCCCAAGGACTCGGGGAGCTGTTTTTT.

V and J are TRBV29-1 and TRBJ2-3, with D hard to call. The CDR3 runs 12 residues. V lost 4 bases, J lost 1 base, and 6 bases lay in between. Germline V gives CDR1 SQVTM, CDR2 ANQGSEA. CDR3: CSVAPRTDTQYF. CDR3 nucleotide sequence: TGCAGCGTTGCCCCACGCACAGATACGCAGTATTTT.

This clone was picked up a small number of times. The J gene is TRBJ1-2, the V gene TRBV5-5, with TRBD1 as a possible D gene (5 bases). The CDR3 runs 14 residues. The germline gives CDR1 SGHKS, CDR2 YYEKEE (reference sequence). V lost 3 bases and J lost 2, with 11 bases in between. CDR3 DNA: TGTGCCAGCAGCTCCGGGACGGCCAACTATGGCTACACCTTC. It specifies CASSSGTANYGYTF.

The chain has TRBV13 and TRBJ2-7, with 12 bases aligning to TRBD2. The V and J ends lost 1 base and 4 bases, in that order; junction bases with no gene match: 8. This CDR3 has 17 residues. CDR1 is PRHDT and CDR2 is FYEKMQ in the germline V gene (reference sequence). CDR3 in amino acids: CASSLVSSGGAVYEQYF. The CDR3, as DNA: TGTGCCAGCAGCTTAGTGTCTAGCGGGGGGGCCGTGTACGAGCAGTACTTC.

The chain combines TRBV5-6 with TRBJ2-2, with D maybe TRBD2 (6 bases). The germline V gene encodes CDR1 SGHDT and CDR2 YYEEEE. With 1 base removed from V and 7 bases from J, the gap between germline ends came to 17 bases. CDR3 length: 16 amino acids. CDR3 nucleotide sequence: TGTGCCAGCAGCTTGCCCCCCCTCTTGGAGGGCGGGGAGCTGTTTTTT. Encoded protein: CASSLPPLLEGGELFF.

This clone was counted between two and nine times. The chain couples TRBV7-3 to TRBJ2-7, with D tentatively TRBD1 (6 bases). CDR1 is SGHTA, CDR2 FQGTGA, per germline. The V end was cut by 6 bases, the J end by 4 bases, with 7 bases between. This CDR3 spans 11 amino acids. The CDR3 sequence is CASRTGYEQYF. The CDR3 DNA sequence: TGTGCCAGCAGGACAGGTTACGAGCAGTACTTC. Supplemented by reference TRBV7-3 and TRBJ2-7, the full variable domain reads GAGVSQTPSNKVTEKGKYVELRCDPISGHTALYWYRQSLGQGPEFLIYFQGTGAADDSGLPNDRFFAVRPEGSVSTLKIQRTERGDSAVYLCASRTGYEQYFGPGTRLTVT.

This clone appeared a few times. The chain recombines TRBV6-5 with TRBJ2-7; perhaps TRBD1 as D (5 bases). Trimming pared 2 bases from V and 7 bases from J, leaving 15 bases between. Germline V gives CDR1 MNHEY, CDR2 SVGAGI. This CDR3 region has 14 residues. The CDR3 coding sequence is TGTGCCAGCAGTTACAATGTAGCAGGGTCGGAGCAGTACTTC. Its translation: CASSYNVAGSEQYF.